What follows describes a single TCR beta chain. CD4+ cells were split into CD45RA+ naive and CD45RA-negative memory subsets. This specimen comes from a study of shared clonotypes between healthy human individuals. The run depth of the assay was deep. The data were produced by immunoSEQ multiplex PCR, yet TCRdb's version contains in-frame clones alone and is incomplete. In the table there are millions of clones, 85% to 95% of which are singletons. Trimming left V 3 bases short and J 5 bases short, with 13 bases between. CDR1 and CDR2 (germline): MNHEY, SVGAGI. The CDR3 spans 15 residues. The sample comprised naive CD4+ T cells sorted from blood. The subset denotes: CD45RA+ positively selected. V is TRBV6-5 and J is TRBJ2-2; possibly TRBD1 for D (6 bases). This receptor was taken from a man between 18 and 35 years old in good health. CDR3: CASSYDRLGTGELFF. In DNA, the CDR3 is TGTGCCAGCAGTTATGACAGGTTGGGGACCGGGGAGCTGTTTTTT.